The clone carrying this T cell receptor beta chain has just a few counts. This sample was included in a study of human T cells and chemical hapten exposure. Time point noted: pre-sensitization, week 0. Specified treatment: therapeutic diphenylcyclopropenone sensitization with weekly scalp DPC. MiXCR, applied by TCRdb to the RACE reads, yields one record per CDR3 protein. The data show roughly 100,000 distinct CDR3 sequences, 10% to 12% seen once. CDR1 and CDR2 (germline): SGHRS, YFSETQ. Trimming removed 4 bases at V and 6 bases at J, with 16 bases between. CDR3 length: 14 amino acids. The starting material was whole blood, obtained in connection with sensitization to the hapten diphenylcyclopropenone (DPC). The source is an older woman with alopecia areata. Some clones in this sample may be carry-over from other donors' samples. J is TRBJ1-1 and V is TRBV5-1; tentative D call: TRBD1 (6 bases). CDR3 amino acids: CASSRNLRGSEAFF. Written as DNA, the CDR3 is TGCGCCAGCAGCCGGAACCTCAGGGGTTCTGAAGCTTTCTTT. The whole variable domain, remainder taken from reference TRBV5-1 and TRBJ1-1, is KAGVTQTPRYLIKTRGQQVTLSCSPISGHRSVSWYQQTPGQGLQFLFEYFSETQRNKGNFPGRFSGRQFSNSRSEMNVSTLELGDSALYLCASSRNLRGSEAFFGQGTRLTVV.